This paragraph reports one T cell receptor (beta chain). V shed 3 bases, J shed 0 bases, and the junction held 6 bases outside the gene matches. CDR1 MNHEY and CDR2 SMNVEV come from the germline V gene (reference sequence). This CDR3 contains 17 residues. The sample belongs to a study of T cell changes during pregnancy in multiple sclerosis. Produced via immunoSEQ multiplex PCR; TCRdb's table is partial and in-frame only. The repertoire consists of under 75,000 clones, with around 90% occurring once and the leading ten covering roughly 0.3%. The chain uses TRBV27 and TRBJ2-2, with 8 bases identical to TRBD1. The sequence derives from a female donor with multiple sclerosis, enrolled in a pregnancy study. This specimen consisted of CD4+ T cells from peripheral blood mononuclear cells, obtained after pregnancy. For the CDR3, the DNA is TGTGCCAGCAGTTTGAGGGGGACAGGTGCGAACACCGGGGAGCTGTTTTTT. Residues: CASSLRGTGANTGELFF.